This is a list of T cell receptor beta chains from one sample in a study of tumor-infiltrating lymphocytes in primary liver carcinoma. TCRdb fed the multiplex PCR reads into MiXCR, producing one record per CDR3 protein. The top ten clones hold approximately 36% of a sample with about 20,000 distinct CDR3 sequences, 60% to 85% of them seen once. The material sequenced was liver tumor tissue from sampling region 4. These receptors all come from a woman aged 30 to 39 with primary liver carcinoma and hepatitis B virus infection. CDR3s include the opening cysteine and the closing phenylalanine or tryptophan. Each record gives: clone size, V gene, D gene, J gene, CDR3 DNA, CDR3 protein. The D gene is left open where the match is weak. A clone size is listed for some rows: how often the clone was seen (once, few, many), or a class if it is expanded.

clone size: .
V gene: TRBV11-2
D gene: .
J gene: TRBJ2-3
CDR3 DNA: TGTGCCAGCGCCGCCGGGAGAGTAACTACAGATACCCAGTATTTT
CDR3 protein: CASAAGRVTTDTQYF

clone size: .
V gene: TRBV11-3
D gene: TRBD1
J gene: TRBJ2-7
CDR3 DNA: TGTGCCAGCAGCCGCCGGGACAGGGATTACTACGAGCAGTACTTC
CDR3 protein: CASSRRDRDYYEQYF

clone size: .
V gene: TRBV6-5
D gene: .
J gene: TRBJ1-6
CDR3 DNA: TGTGCCAGGAGGGAAAGGAGTGCTCCCCTTTCACCACTCCACTTT
CDR3 protein: CARRERSAPLSPLHF

clone size: .
V gene: TRBV6-2/TRBV6-3
D gene: .
J gene: TRBJ2-5
CDR3 DNA: TGTGCCAGCAGTTACGACGGCCCGGGAGAGACCCAATGCTTC
CDR3 protein: CASSYDGPGETQCF

clone size: .
V gene: TRBV4-1
D gene: .
J gene: TRBJ2-5
CDR3 DNA: TGCGCCAGCAGCCAAGGCGTTAGCGGACAAGAGACCCGGTACTTC
CDR3 protein: CASSQGVSGQETRYF

clone size: .
V gene: TRBV7-2
D gene: TRBD1
J gene: TRBJ2-7
CDR3 DNA: TGTGCCAGCAGCTCCCGGGGACAGGGGGCCGAGCAGTACTTC
CDR3 protein: CASSSRGQGAEQYF

clone size: .
V gene: TRBV10-3
D gene: .
J gene: TRBJ2-5
CDR3 DNA: TGTGCCATCAGTGAGTCGGCTACCAAACAAGAGACCCAGTGGTTC
CDR3 protein: CAISESATKQETQWF

clone size: .
V gene: TRBV7-8
D gene: TRBD2
J gene: TRBJ2-2
CDR3 DNA: TGTGCCAGCAGCTCCTTTAGATTAGCGGGAGAGGGCACCGGGGACCTGTTTTTT
CDR3 protein: CASSSFRLAGEGTGDLFF

clone size: .
V gene: TRBV10-3
D gene: .
J gene: TRBJ2-1
CDR3 DNA: TGTGCCATCAATGAGACCATGGCGGCTAGGGTCTACAATGAGCAGTTCTTC
CDR3 protein: CAINETMAARVYNEQFF

clone size: .
V gene: TRBV11-2
D gene: TRBD2
J gene: TRBJ2-4
CDR3 DNA: TGTGCCAGCAACCATGCCGGGACATTTACCGGGATTAGCGGGAGACAAAACCTTCAGTACTTC
CDR3 protein: CASNHAGTFTGISGRQNLQYF

clone size: few
V gene: TRBV19
D gene: .
J gene: TRBJ2-7
CDR3 DNA: TGTACCAGTAGGGCCTCCGGGATTCAATCCTACGAGCAGTACTTC
CDR3 protein: CTSRASGIQSYEQYF

clone size: .
V gene: TRBV7-8
D gene: .
J gene: TRBJ1-2
CDR3 DNA: TGTGCCAGCAGCTTAGCGCTGGTGCTAGCTAACTATGGCTACACCTTC
CDR3 protein: CASSLALVLANYGYTF

clone size: .
V gene: TRBV10-3
D gene: .
J gene: TRBJ2-1
CDR3 DNA: TGTGCCTTCAGTCCCACGGCTATCCGGGATGAGCAGTTCTTC
CDR3 protein: CAFSPTAIRDEQFF

clone size: .
V gene: TRBV4-3
D gene: .
J gene: TRBJ2-1
CDR3 DNA: TGCGTCAGCAGCCAAGATACAGGAAGCTCCTACAATGAGCAGTTCTTC
CDR3 protein: CVSSQDTGSSYNEQFF